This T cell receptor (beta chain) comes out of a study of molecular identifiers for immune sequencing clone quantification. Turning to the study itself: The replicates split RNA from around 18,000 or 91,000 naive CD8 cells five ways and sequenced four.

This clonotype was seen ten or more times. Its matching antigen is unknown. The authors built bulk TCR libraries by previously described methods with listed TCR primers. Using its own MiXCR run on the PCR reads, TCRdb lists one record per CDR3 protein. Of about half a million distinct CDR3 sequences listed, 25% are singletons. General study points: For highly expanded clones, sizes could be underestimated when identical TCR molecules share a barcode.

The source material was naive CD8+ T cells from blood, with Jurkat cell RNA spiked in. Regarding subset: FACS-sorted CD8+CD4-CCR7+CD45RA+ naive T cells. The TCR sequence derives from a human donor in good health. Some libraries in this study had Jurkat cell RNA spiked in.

The CDR3 DNA reads as TGTGCCAGCAGCTTTGGTGGGGGACTAAAGAGCTCCTACAATGAGCAGTTCTTC. Its translation is CASSFGGGLKSSYNEQFF. This chain links TRBV11-2 with TRBJ2-1; 7 bases agree with TRBD2. This CDR3 is built from 18 residues. The ends lost 3 bases at V and 0 bases at J; junction bases unmatched: 11. Germline CDR1 and CDR2: SGHAT and FQNNGV. The full variable domain, with the rest looked up from reference TRBV11-2 and TRBJ2-1, is EAGVAQSPRYKIIEKRQSVAFWCNPISGHATLYWYQQILGQGPKLLIQFQNNGVVDDSQLPKDRFSAERLKGVDSTLKIQPAKLEDSAVYLCASSFGGGLKSSYNEQFFGPGTRLTVL.